The source of this TCR beta chain is a study of blood T cell repertoires in COVID-19. Study-wide context: Samples taken during acute and convalescent COVID-19 were collected in the United States, Italy and Spain. Nucleic acid was either cDNA or gDNA, and it came from T cells, B-cell-depleted T cells, or PBMCs.

Per the authors' pipeline: The authors estimated nucleated cell counts from reference gene primer amplification. Some clones are missing from TCRdb's copy, which holds only in-frame ones; the method was immunoSEQ multiplex PCR. The V and J calls and clone size come from that table; D and trimming were worked out from the DNA. The sample contains a few hundred thousand clones, about 84% of which appear only once. Germline CDR1 reads KGHSH; CDR2 reads LQKENI. The CDR3 extends over 12 amino acids. The V gene lost 5 bases and the J gene lost 7 bases, with 11 bases spanning the gap. The sequence came from a man older than 75 with acute or convalescent COVID-19. The specimen was peripheral blood. The rearrangement joins TRBV18 to TRBJ1-2, with D possibly matching TRBD1 (6 bases). The CDR3 DNA reads TGTGCCAGCTCATTACAGACAGGTGGCTACACCTTC. Translating gives CASSLQTGGYTF.